This record looks at one TCR beta chain sequence and its context. Its antigen remains unknown. These data come from a study of cytomegalovirus exposure and HLA in healthy donors. As for the study in general: Later analysis reported that the roughly 130 validation repertoires shared the platform of the approximately 690 first-cohort repertoires. Regarding the study as a whole: Subsequent analysis showed first-cohort TCR clusters tending to co-occur in around 130 validation repertoires.

The donors belonged to the approximately 130-subject validation cohort, separate from the roughly 670-subject first cohort. The table came from immunoSEQ multiplex PCR; TCRdb's copy has only in-frame clones and leaves some out. This table has roughly 190,000 clones, 86% appearing once. Sequenced sample: PBMCs. This TCR was sampled from a woman between 18 and 29 years old in good health and CMV-seronegative.

CDR3 residues: CASSELAGGTYEQYF. The CDR3, as DNA: TGTGCCAGCAGTGAATTAGCGGGAGGGACCTACGAGCAGTACTTC. This rearrangement joins TRBV6-1 to TRBJ2-7; TRBD2 aligns across 11 bases. CDR1 MNHNS and CDR2 SASEGT come from the germline V gene. The CDR3 has 15 residues. The junction had 2 bases not matched to a gene; V was cut back by 2 bases and J by 2 bases.